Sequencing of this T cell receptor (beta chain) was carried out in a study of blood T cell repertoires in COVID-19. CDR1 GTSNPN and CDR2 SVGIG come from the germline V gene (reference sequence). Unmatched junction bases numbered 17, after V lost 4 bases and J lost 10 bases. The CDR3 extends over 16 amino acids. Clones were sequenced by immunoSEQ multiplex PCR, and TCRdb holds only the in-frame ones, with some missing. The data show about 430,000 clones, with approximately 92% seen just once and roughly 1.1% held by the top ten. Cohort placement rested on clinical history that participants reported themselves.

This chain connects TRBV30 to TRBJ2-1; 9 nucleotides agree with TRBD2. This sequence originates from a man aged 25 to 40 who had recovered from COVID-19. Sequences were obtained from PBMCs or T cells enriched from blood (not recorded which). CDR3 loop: CAWNLDRSGGTSEQFF. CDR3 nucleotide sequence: TGTGCCTGGAACCTGGACAGGAGCGGGGGGACTAGCGAGCAGTTCTTC.